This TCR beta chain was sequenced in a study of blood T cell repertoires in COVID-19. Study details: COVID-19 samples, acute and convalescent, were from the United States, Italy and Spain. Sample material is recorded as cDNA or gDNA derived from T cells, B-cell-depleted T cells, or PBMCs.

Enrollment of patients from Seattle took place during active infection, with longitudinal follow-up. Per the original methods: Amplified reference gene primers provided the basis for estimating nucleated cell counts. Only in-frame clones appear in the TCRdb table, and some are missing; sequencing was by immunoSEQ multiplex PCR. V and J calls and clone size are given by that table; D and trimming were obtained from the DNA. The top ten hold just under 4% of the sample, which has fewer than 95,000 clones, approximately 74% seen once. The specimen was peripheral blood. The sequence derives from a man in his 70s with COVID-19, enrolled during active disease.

The CDR3 is CATSEPGLASHSGEQFF. CDR3 coding DNA: TGTGCCACCAGTGAGCCGGGACTAGCGTCCCACTCGGGTGAGCAGTTCTTC. The chain combines TRBV24-1 with TRBJ2-1; 10 bases are a match to TRBD2. Germline lookup yields CDR1 KGHDR and CDR2 SFDVKD. The CDR3 is 17 amino acids. V lost 4 bases, J lost 9 bases, and 14 bases stayed unmatched.